This T cell receptor (beta chain) originates from a study of regulatory T cells in long-lasting Graves disease. Turning to the study itself: Newly diagnosed Graves' patients took antithyroid drugs under 3 months.

HTBI primers from iRepertoire and Arm-PCR of CDR3 regions yielded the TCR beta libraries. Original processing notes: Detected in the samples were about 58 TRBV and 14 TRBJ segments. TCRdb processed the multiplex PCR reads anew with MiXCR; each CDR3 protein has one entry. The V and J calls were determined by TCRdb, not by the authors. The table has a few hundred thousand distinct CDR3 sequences, 14% seen once. The time point here: newly diagnosed GD, antithyroid drugs for less than 3 months. The TCR library was made from RNA extracted from PBMCs. This sample was shared with a second study, whose subject was T cells in Graves' hyperthyroidism and ophthalmopathy. That investigation notes: Researchers defined stable Graves' hyperthyroidism as no ophthalmopathy progression within 18 months.

This clonotype was obtained from a woman in her 50s with Graves disease. Sequencing was performed on peripheral blood mononuclear cells (PBMCs), taken at new diagnosis, from a patient treated with antithyroid drugs.

CDR3 bases: TGCGCCAGCAGCTTCAACACAGGGAACAATGAGCAGTTCTTC. Translation gives CASSFNTGNNEQFF. V gene TRBV5-1 combines with J gene TRBJ2-1; perhaps TRBD1 as D (6 bases). This CDR3 contains 14 residues. Trimming pared 2 bases from V and 5 bases from J, leaving 11 bases between. Germline V lookup: CDR1 SGHRS, CDR2 YFSETQ. Based on the CDR3 plus reference TRBV5-1 and TRBJ2-1, the full variable domain is KAGVTQTPRYLIKTRGQQVTLSCSPISGHRSVSWYQQTPGQGLQFLFEYFSETQRNKGNFPGRFSGRQFSNSRSEMNVSTLELGDSALYLCASSFNTGNNEQFFGPGTRLTVL.